The present TCR beta chain was sequenced within a study of cytomegalovirus exposure and HLA in healthy donors. Primers for the PCR totalled 60 Vbeta and 13 Jbeta. Some clones are missing from TCRdb's copy, which holds only in-frame ones; the method was immunoSEQ multiplex PCR. The sample comprises 130,000 or so clones, around four fifths of which are singletons, and about 1.5% rests with the top ten. V gave up 2 bases and J gave up 5 bases, with 15 bases separating them. This CDR3 is 14 amino acids long. The germline V gene has CDR1 GTSNPN and CDR2 SVGIG (reference sequence). This sequence was found in a man aged 35 to 55 in good health and CMV-seronegative. The chain is built from TRBV30 and TRBJ1-1; possible D gene TRBD1, 6 bases. The specimen sequenced was PBMCs. The CDR3 region has the DNA TGTGCCTGGAGTCCCACAAGGGGGGGAACTGAAGCTTTCTTT. This gives the protein CAWSPTRGGTEAFF.